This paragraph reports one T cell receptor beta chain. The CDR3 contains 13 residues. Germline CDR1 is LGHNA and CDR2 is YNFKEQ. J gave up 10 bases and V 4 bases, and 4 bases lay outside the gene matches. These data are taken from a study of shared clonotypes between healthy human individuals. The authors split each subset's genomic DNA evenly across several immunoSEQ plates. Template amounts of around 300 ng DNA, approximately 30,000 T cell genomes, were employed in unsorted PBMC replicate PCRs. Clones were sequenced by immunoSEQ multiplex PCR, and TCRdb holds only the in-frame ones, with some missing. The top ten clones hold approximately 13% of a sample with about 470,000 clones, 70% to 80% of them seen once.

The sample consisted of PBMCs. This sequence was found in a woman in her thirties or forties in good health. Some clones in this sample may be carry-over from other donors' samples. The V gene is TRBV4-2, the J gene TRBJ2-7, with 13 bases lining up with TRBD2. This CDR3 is CASSRGLAGVQYF. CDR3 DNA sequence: TGTGCCAGCAGCCGTGGACTAGCGGGAGTCCAGTACTTC.